This T cell receptor beta chain was obtained from a study of blood T cell repertoires in COVID-19. The V gene lost 8 bases and the J gene lost 1 base, with 15 bases spanning the gap. Germline assignment: CDR1 MDHEN and CDR2 SYDVKM. The CDR3 is made up of 14 amino acids. It was during active infection that Seattle patients were enrolled and then longitudinally followed. The repertoire was sequenced with immunoSEQ multiplex PCR; TCRdb's copy has only in-frame clones and lacks some. The data show around 140,000 clones, roughly 84% seen once. Sequenced input: peripheral blood. This TCR derives from a man aged 25 to 40 with COVID-19, enrolled during active disease. V gene TRBV28 combines with J gene TRBJ2-7; D may be TRBD2 (5 bases). CDR3 amino acids: CASRRASTSYEQYF. The DNA of the CDR3 is TGTGCCAGCCGGCGGGCCAGTACATCCTACGAGCAGTACTTC.